This T cell receptor beta chain was captured by sequencing in a study of blood T cell repertoires in COVID-19. The assay was immunoSEQ multiplex PCR, and TCRdb's table has in-frame clones only and misses some. In the table there are around 200,000 clones, roughly 80% of which are singletons. The origin of this receptor is a woman in her 70s with acute or convalescent COVID-19. The sample comprised peripheral blood.

The chain's CDR3 is CASSTPGFGGANVLTF. The DNA of the CDR3 is TGTGCCAGTAGTACCCCAGGGTTTGGTGGGGCCAACGTCCTGACTTTC. The chain joins TRBV19 to TRBJ2-6, with D maybe TRBD1 (5 bases). CDR1 and CDR2 from the germline V gene are LNHDA and SQIVND (reference sequence). The CDR3 runs 16 residues. With 4 bases removed from V and 3 bases from J, the gap between germline ends came to 13 bases.